Shown below are 27 T cell receptor beta chains from a single sample sequenced in a study of cytomegalovirus exposure and HLA in healthy donors. The PCR ran on 60 Vbeta and 13 Jbeta primers. Assay: immunoSEQ multiplex PCR; the TCRdb copy retains only in-frame clones and omits some. The sample holds around 140,000 clones, around 78% seen once. The sample taken for sequencing was PBMCs. The receptors derive from a female donor in good health and CMV-seropositive.

This chain connects TRBV11-3 to TRBJ2-1; D remains unclear. Germline V CDR1 and CDR2: SGHNT, YENEEA. This CDR3 comprises 13 residues. Trimming removed 5 bases at V and 4 bases at J, with 9 bases between. CDR3 residues: CASSGGLYNEQFF. The CDR3 coding sequence is TGTGCCAGCAGCGGCGGCCTTTACAATGAGCAGTTCTTC.

J is TRBJ2-1 and V is TRBV7-9, with 10 bases lining up with TRBD2. The length of the CDR3 is 16 residues. Germline V gene data show CDR1 as SEHNR and CDR2 as FQNEAQ (reference sequence). The junction had 7 bases not matched to a gene; V was cut back by 6 bases and J by 2 bases. CDR3 coding DNA: TGTGCCAGCAGGGCTGGACTAGCGGAGACCTACAATGAGCAGTTCTTC. Translating gives CASRAGLAETYNEQFF. The variable domain in full, completed from reference TRBV7-9 and TRBJ2-1, reads DTGVSQNPRHKITKRGQNVTFRCDPISEHNRLYWYRQTLGQGPEFLTYFQNEAQLEKSRLLSDRFSAERPKGSFSTLEIQRTEQGDSAMYLCASRAGLAETYNEQFFGPGTRLTVL.

This clone was found a few times. The chain has TRBV18 and TRBJ1-6; TRBD1 aligns across 7 bases. Losses at the gene ends were 3 bases for V and 5 bases for J; bases not matched to a gene: 4. The length of the CDR3 is 15 residues. Germline values: CDR1 KGHSH, CDR2 LQKENI. CDR3 DNA sequence: TGTGCCAGCTCACCGCGACAGGGAAATAATTCACCCCTCCACTTT. It codes for CASSPRQGNNSPLHF.

The CDR3 bases are TGTGCCTGGAGTGTACTGAGCCGCACAGATACGCAGTATTTT. It translates to CAWSVLSRTDTQYF. V usage is TRBV30 and J usage is TRBJ2-3; D ambiguous. V was cut by 0 bases and J by 1 base, with 8 bases left in between. The CDR3 is 14 residues long. Germline-derived CDR1 and CDR2 are GTSNPN and SVGIG (reference sequence). Full variable domain (missing parts from reference TRBV30 and TRBJ2-3): SQTIHQWPATLVQPVGSPLSLECTVEGTSNPNLYWYRQAAGRGLQLLFYSVGIGQISSEVPQNLSASRPQDRQFILSSKKLLLSDSGFYLCAWSVLSRTDTQYFGPGTRLTVL.

This chain connects TRBV6-4 to TRBJ2-7, with a weak D call TRBD2 (6 bases). The germline V gene encodes CDR1 MRHNA and CDR2 SNTAGT. The germline V and J ends were trimmed by 6 bases and 0 bases, with 24 bases remaining between them. The CDR3 has 18 amino acids. DNA of the CDR3: TGTGCCAGCAGAAGTTCCGGGGGTACCGGGTCGAGCTCCTACGAGCAGTACTTC. It codes for CASRSSGGTGSSSYEQYF.

V is TRBV6-1 and J is TRBJ2-3; 8 bases agree with TRBD2. The length of the CDR3 is 14 residues. Trimming took 3 bases from V and 7 from J; bases not matched to a gene: 6. Germline V gene sequence: CDR1 MNHNS, CDR2 SASEGT. CDR3 in DNA: TGTGCCAGCAGTGATCGCCAGCGGGGGAATACGCAGTATTTT. This translates into CASSDRQRGNTQYF.

The chain joins TRBV30 to TRBJ2-1; TRBD2 is a possible D gene (6 bases). V was cut by 5 bases and J by 0 bases, with 11 bases left in between. Germline V gene lookup returns CDR1 GTSNPN and CDR2 SVGIG (reference sequence). This CDR3 contains 14 residues. The CDR3 protein is CAWSRGSSYNEQFF. The CDR3 coding sequence is TGTGCCTGGTCACGGGGGAGCTCCTACAATGAGCAGTTCTTC.

V and J are TRBV19 and TRBJ2-7; 7 nucleotides agree with TRBD2. With V trimmed by 3 bases and J by 3 bases, 8 bases remained unmatched. Germline CDR1 is LNHDA and CDR2 is SQIVND (reference sequence). The CDR3 consists of 15 residues. The CDR3 region is CASSMGSGYFYEQYF. As DNA, the CDR3 is TGTGCCAGTAGTATGGGTAGCGGGTATTTCTACGAGCAGTACTTC.

The gene calls are TRBV5-1 and TRBJ2-2, with unresolved D. This CDR3 is 15 amino acids long. The germline CDR1 and CDR2 sequences are SGHRS and YFSETQ. V shed 0 bases and J shed 1 base, with 7 bases lying between them. The chain's CDR3 is CASSLETRNTGELFF. CDR3 sequence (DNA): TGCGCCAGCAGCTTGGAAACAAGGAACACCGGGGAGCTGTTTTTT.

This clone was observed a few times. The rearrangement joins TRBV7-2 to TRBJ2-1, with a weak D call TRBD2 (5 bases). Per germline, CDR1 SGHTA and CDR2 FQGNSA. The CDR3 is 13 residues long. Trimming took 3 bases from V and 8 from J, leaving 11 bases between them. The CDR3 DNA follows: TGTGCCAGCAGCTTCGTCAGCGGTGATGAGCAGTTCTTC. Translated, it gives CASSFVSGDEQFF.

The chain has TRBV16 and TRBJ1-2; D ambiguous. V dropped 4 bases and J dropped 1 base, with 16 bases sitting between them. This CDR3 region has 16 residues. The germline V gene has CDR1 KGHSY and CDR2 FQNENV. The CDR3 DNA reads TGTGCCAGCAGCCCCCCGCGCGGTGCTTATAACTATGGCTACACCTTC. It codes for CASSPPRGAYNYGYTF.

J is TRBJ2-5 and V is TRBV28; the match to TRBD2 covers 13 bases. Trimming removed 4 bases from V and 0 bases from J; junction bases left unmatched: 5. The CDR3 runs 17 residues. Per germline, CDR1 MDHEN and CDR2 SYDVKM. The chain's CDR3 is CASSSPGTSGDQETQYF. DNA for the CDR3: TGTGCCAGCAGTTCCCCCGGGACTAGCGGGGACCAAGAGACCCAGTACTTC.

The V call is TRBV2, the J call TRBJ1-2, with 9 bases aligning to TRBD1. The ends lost 4 bases at V and 6 bases at J; junction bases unmatched: 3. Per germline, CDR1 SNHLY and CDR2 FYNNEI. This CDR3 region has 13 residues. The CDR3 coding sequence is TGTGCCAGCAGTGGGGACAGGGAGAATGGCTACACCTTC. It specifies CASSGDRENGYTF.

J is TRBJ2-3 and V is TRBV9; TRBD2 matches at 8 bases. The CDR3 spans 15 residues. Trimming at V came to 4 bases and at J to 2 bases, leaving 6 bases not matched to a gene. From germline, CDR1 is SGDLS and CDR2 YYNGEE. The CDR3 bases are TGTGCCAGCAGCCTGGGACTAGTGATCACAGATACGCAGTATTTT. Translating gives CASSLGLVITDTQYF.

The sample holds a few counts of this clone. This chain links TRBV5-1 with TRBJ1-5, with unresolved D. Between the trimmed V and J ends, which lost 4 bases and 9 bases, there was a span of 17 bases. This CDR3 contains 14 residues. Germline values: CDR1 SGHRS, CDR2 YFSETQ. The CDR3 bases are TGCGCCAGCAGCCCTGGTATGGGAGGGTCGCCCCAGCATTTT. Translated: CASSPGMGGSPQHF. The whole variable domain, remainder taken from reference TRBV5-1 and TRBJ1-5, is KAGVTQTPRYLIKTRGQQVTLSCSPISGHRSVSWYQQTPGQGLQFLFEYFSETQRNKGNFPGRFSGRQFSNSRSEMNVSTLELGDSALYLCASSPGMGGSPQHFGDGTRLSIL.

This chain uses TRBV2 with TRBJ1-2; maybe TRBD1 (5 bases). V lost 6 bases and J 2 bases, leaving 13 bases between the germline ends. The CDR3 runs to 14 residues. Per germline, CDR1 SNHLY and CDR2 FYNNEI. DNA for the CDR3: TGTGCCAGCAGCCGGGGGGAGGGGAACTATGGCTACACCTTC. Residues: CASSRGEGNYGYTF.

The table lists this clone with a few counts. The chain joins TRBV6-4 to TRBJ2-3; D is undetermined. Germline CDR1 and CDR2: MRHNA and SNTAGT. Trimming cost V 0 bases and J 4 bases, with 11 bases left between them. This CDR3 has 15 residues. DNA for the CDR3: TGTGCCAGCAGTGACTCGAGTTCCGCTCCAGATACGCAGTATTTT. The encoded protein is CASSDSSSAPDTQYF.

The chain couples TRBV11-1 to TRBJ2-3; TRBD2 is a possible D gene (6 bases). Germline V gene sequence: CDR1 SGHAT, CDR2 FQDESV (reference sequence). The CDR3 has 13 amino acids. Trimming left V 1 base short and J 7 bases short, with 9 bases between. The CDR3 loop is CASSLGLANTQYF. The CDR3 nucleotides are TGTGCCAGCAGCTTAGGGCTAGCGAATACGCAGTATTTT.

The rearrangement links TRBV27 to TRBJ1-6, with TRBD1 identical over 7 bases. The CDR3 contains 16 residues. J gave up 6 bases and V 7 bases, and 12 bases lay outside the gene matches. CDR1 MNHEY and CDR2 SMNVEV come from the germline V gene (reference sequence). The CDR3 region is CASTPRRGQLNSPLHF. In DNA, the CDR3 is TGTGCCAGCACCCCCAGGAGGGGGCAACTTAATTCACCCCTCCACTTT.

In DNA, the CDR3 is TGCGCCAGCAGTGACACGCAAGCCGTGGATACGCAGTATTTT. This sequence encodes CASSDTQAVDTQYF. The chain joins TRBV10-1 to TRBJ2-3; D gene unclear. This CDR3 has 14 amino acids. Germline CDR1 WNHNN, CDR2 SYGVQD (reference sequence). The V gene lost 3 bases and the J gene lost 6 bases, with 13 bases spanning the gap.

The chain couples TRBV10-3 to TRBJ2-1; 7 positions match TRBD1. Germline V CDR1 and CDR2: ENHRY, SYGVKD. The CDR3 extends over 13 amino acids. The V and J ends lost 10 bases and 2 bases, in that order; junction bases with no gene match: 5. The CDR3 here is CATGTDPYNEQFF. In nucleotides, the CDR3 is TGTGCCACCGGGACAGACCCCTACAATGAGCAGTTCTTC.

In nucleotides, the CDR3 is TGCAGCGCCCTGGAGGGTGCCAAAAACATTCAGTACTTC. Its protein product is CSALEGAKNIQYF. The chain couples TRBV29-1 to TRBJ2-4; tentative D call: TRBD2 (6 bases). CDR1 and CDR2 (germline): SQVTM, ANQGSEA. V was pared by 7 bases and J by 1 base, with 11 bases between. The CDR3 totals 13 residues.

This clone was observed a few times. This chain links TRBV5-1 with TRBJ1-1; no clear D gene. V was pared by 0 bases and J by 1 base, with 7 bases between. This CDR3 contains 14 residues. Germline lookup yields CDR1 SGHRS and CDR2 YFSETQ. The CDR3 protein is CASSLGVANTEAFF. The DNA for the CDR3 is TGCGCCAGCAGCTTGGGGGTAGCGAACACTGAAGCTTTCTTT.

The chain employs TRBV18 and TRBJ2-1; 10 bases align to TRBD2. CDR3 length equals 15 residues. CDR1 and CDR2 from the germline V gene are KGHSH and LQKENI. V trimming: 5 bases; J trimming: 8 bases; junction bases outside the gene matches: 9. The CDR3 DNA sequence: TGTGCCAGCTCAAGAGAGCGGGAGGGCCGGGATGAGCAGTTCTTC. Its protein product is CASSREREGRDEQFF.

The J gene is TRBJ2-7, the V gene TRBV6-6; TRBD2 aligns across 8 bases. V was pared by 11 bases and J by 1 base, with 13 bases of the junction left unmatched. The CDR3 length is 15 residues. Per the germline V gene, CDR1 is MNHNY and CDR2 is SVGAGI (reference sequence). The CDR3 DNA is TGTGCCGCGGCGAGCGGGAGTCCCCTTTCCTACGAGCAGTACTTC. Protein sequence: CAAASGSPLSYEQYF.

This chain connects TRBV20-1 to TRBJ1-2; the D is unclear. The V end lost 4 bases, the J end lost 8 bases, and 11 bases lay between the germline ends. Germline V gives CDR1 DFQATT, CDR2 SNEGSKA (reference sequence). CDR3 length: 11 amino acids. CDR3 coding DNA: TGCAGTGCTAACCGGCGAGGAGGCTACACCTTC. This sequence encodes CSANRRGGYTF.

The chain carries TRBV5-1 and TRBJ2-3; D is unresolved. The germline V and J ends were trimmed by 0 bases and 9 bases, with 5 bases remaining between them. This CDR3 region has 11 residues. Germline V gives CDR1 SGHRS, CDR2 YFSETQ. CDR3 in DNA: TGCGCCAGCAGCTTGGTCGGGACGCAGTATTTT. This codes for CASSLVGTQYF.